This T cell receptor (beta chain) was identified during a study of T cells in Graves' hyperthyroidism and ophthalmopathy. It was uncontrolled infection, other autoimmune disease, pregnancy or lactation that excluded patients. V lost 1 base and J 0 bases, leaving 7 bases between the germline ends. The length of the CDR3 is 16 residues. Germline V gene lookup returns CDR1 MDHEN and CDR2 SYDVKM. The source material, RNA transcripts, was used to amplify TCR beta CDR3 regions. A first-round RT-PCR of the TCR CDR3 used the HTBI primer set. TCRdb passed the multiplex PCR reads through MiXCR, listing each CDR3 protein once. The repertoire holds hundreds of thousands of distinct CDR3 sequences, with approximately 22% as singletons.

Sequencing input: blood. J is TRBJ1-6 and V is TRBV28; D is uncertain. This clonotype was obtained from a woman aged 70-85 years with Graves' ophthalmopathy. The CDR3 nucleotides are TGTGCCAGCAGTTTATTCAGGAGCTCCTATAATTCACCCCTCCACTTT. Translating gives CASSLFRSSYNSPLHF.